This T cell receptor (beta chain) was retrieved from a study of blood T cell repertoires in COVID-19. V lost 7 bases, J lost 6 bases, and 2 bases stayed unmatched. This CDR3 has 13 residues. Per germline, CDR1 KGHDR and CDR2 SFDVKD. Libraries were prepared by immunoSEQ multiplex PCR; TCRdb keeps only in-frame clonotypes and omits some of them. The top ten clones hold about 5.4% of a sample with 100,000 to 150,000 clones, around 86% of them seen once. The chain joins TRBV24-1 to TRBJ1-5, with TRBD1 matching 10 bases. The specimen sequenced was peripheral blood. This receptor was taken from a human donor in a cohort sampled during active COVID-19. Here the CDR3 reads CATSRDRGQPQHF. The CDR3 nucleotides read TGTGCCACCAGCCGGGACAGGGGTCAGCCCCAGCATTTT.